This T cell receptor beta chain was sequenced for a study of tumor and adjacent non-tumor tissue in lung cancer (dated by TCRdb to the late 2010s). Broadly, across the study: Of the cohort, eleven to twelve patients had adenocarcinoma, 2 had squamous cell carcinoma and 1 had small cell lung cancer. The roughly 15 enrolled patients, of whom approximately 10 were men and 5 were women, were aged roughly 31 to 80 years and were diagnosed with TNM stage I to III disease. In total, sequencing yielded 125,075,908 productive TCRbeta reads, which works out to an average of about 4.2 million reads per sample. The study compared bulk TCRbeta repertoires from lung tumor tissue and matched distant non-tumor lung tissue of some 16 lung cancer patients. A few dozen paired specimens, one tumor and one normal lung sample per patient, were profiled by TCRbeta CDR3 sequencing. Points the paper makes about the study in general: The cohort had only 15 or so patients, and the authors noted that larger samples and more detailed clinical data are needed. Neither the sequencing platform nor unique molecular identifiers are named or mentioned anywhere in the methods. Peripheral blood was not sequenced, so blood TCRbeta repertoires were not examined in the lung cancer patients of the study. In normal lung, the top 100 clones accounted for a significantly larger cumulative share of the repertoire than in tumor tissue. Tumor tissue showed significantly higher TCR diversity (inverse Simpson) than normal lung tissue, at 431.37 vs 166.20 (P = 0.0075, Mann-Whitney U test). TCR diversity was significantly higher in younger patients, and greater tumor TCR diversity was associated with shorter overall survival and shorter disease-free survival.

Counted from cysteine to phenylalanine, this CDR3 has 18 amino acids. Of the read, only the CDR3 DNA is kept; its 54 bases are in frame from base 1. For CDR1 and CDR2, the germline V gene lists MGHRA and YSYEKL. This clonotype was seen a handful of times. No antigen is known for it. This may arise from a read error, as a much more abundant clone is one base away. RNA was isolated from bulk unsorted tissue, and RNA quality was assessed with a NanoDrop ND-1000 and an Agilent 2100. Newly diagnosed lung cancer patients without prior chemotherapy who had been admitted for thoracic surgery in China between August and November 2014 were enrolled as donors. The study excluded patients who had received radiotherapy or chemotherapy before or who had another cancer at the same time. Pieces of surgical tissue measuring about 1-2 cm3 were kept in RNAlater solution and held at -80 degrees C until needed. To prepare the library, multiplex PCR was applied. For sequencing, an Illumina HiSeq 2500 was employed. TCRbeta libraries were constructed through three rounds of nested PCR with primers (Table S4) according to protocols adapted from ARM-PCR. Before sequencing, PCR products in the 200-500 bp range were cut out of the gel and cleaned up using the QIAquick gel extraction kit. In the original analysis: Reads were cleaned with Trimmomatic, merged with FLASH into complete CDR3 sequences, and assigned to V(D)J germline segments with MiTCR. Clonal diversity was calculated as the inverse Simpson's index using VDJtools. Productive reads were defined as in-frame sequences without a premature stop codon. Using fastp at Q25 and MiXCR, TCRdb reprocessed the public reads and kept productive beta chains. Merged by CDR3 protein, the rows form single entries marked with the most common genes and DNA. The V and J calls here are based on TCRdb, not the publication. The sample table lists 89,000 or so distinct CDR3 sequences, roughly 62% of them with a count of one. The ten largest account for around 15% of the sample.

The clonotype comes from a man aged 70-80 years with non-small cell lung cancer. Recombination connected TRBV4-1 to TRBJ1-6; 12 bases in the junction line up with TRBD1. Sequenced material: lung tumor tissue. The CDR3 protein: CASGQDPPGQGARWSLHF. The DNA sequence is TGCGCCAGCGGCCAAGATCCCCCGGGACAGGGGGCCCGGTGGTCCCTCCACTTT.